A single count supports the clone carrying this T cell receptor beta chain. Its antigen is currently unknown. Data came from immunoSEQ multiplex PCR; TCRdb stores just in-frame clones and leaves some out. The sample lists about 22,000 clones, roughly 92% occurring once. Surgery cases with the highest brain T cell transcript signatures were chosen for sequencing. The record originates from a study of brain T cells in children with intractable seizures. Study-wide results and caveats: Pre-surgery blood may have been undersampled, hiding some clones. HCMV serostatus was not known, and viral specificity came from CDR3 similarity only.

The germline V gene encodes CDR1 SGHAT and CDR2 FQNNGV. There are 13 residues in the CDR3. With 5 bases removed from V and 8 bases from J, the gap between germline ends came to 15 bases. This chain joins TRBV11-2 and TRBJ1-1, with D possibly matching TRBD1 (6 bases). Sequencing was performed on peripheral blood, taken at surgery. This TCR was recovered from a boy aged 10-17 years with focal cortical dysplasia and intractable seizures. The CDR3 protein is CASSHKTGSEAFF. The DNA of the CDR3 is TGTGCCAGCAGCCATAAGACAGGATCAGAAGCTTTCTTT.